A few counts support the clone carrying this T cell receptor beta chain. These data are taken from a study of beta chain features in type 1 diabetes. The whole isolated RNA underwent reverse transcription, so sequencing captured expressed TCRB transcripts. TCRdb's copy holds only in-frame clones and misses some; the assay was immunoSEQ multiplex PCR. The data hold about 620,000 clones, with about 16% observed a single time. The J segment lost 2 bases and the V segment lost 5 bases, leaving 7 bases of the junction unmatched. Germline loops: CDR1 SGHDT, CDR2 YYEEEE. The CDR3 has 14 amino acids. This clonotype was sampled from a man between 18 and 29 years old in good health. The sequenced sample was naive CD4+ T cells from blood. The J gene is TRBJ2-7, the V gene TRBV5-6; 7 bases map to TRBD1. The CDR3 coding sequence is TGTGCCAGCAGACTCCGACAGGGAACCTACGAGCAGTACTTC. This sequence encodes CASRLRQGTYEQYF.